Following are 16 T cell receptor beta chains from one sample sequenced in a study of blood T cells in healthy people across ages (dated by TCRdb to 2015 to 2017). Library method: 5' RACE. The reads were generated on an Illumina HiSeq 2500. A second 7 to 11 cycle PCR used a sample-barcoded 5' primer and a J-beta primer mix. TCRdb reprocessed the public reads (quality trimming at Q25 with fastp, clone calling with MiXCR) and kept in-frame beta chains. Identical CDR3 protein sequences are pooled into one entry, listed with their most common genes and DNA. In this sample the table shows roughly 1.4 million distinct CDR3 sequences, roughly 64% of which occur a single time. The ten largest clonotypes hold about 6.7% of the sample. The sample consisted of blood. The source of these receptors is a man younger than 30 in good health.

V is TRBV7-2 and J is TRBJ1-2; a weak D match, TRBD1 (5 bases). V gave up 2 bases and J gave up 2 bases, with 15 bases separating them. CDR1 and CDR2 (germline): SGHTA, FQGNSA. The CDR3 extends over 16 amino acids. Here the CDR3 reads CASSLTPGFDNYGYTF. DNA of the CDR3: TGTGCCAGCAGCTTAACTCCAGGGTTTGACAACTATGGCTACACCTTC.

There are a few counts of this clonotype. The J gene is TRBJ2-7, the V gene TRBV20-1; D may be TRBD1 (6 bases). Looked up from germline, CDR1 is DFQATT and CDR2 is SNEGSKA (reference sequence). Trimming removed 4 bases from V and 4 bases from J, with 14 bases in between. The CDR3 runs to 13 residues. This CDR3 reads CSAKGHRDYEQYF. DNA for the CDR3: TGCAGTGCTAAAGGACACAGGGATTACGAGCAGTACTTC.

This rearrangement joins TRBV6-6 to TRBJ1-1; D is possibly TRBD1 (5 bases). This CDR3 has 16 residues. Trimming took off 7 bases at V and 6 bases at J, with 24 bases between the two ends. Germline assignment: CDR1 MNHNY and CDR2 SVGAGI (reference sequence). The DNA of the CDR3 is TGTGCCAGCACCGGGCTGGACTATAAGGGGCAGCCTGAAGCTTTCTTT. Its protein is CASTGLDYKGQPEAFF.

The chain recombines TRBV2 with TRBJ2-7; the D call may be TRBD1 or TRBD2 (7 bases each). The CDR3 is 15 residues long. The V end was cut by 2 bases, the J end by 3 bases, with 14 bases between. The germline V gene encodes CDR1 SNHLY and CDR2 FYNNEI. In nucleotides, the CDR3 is TGTGCCAGCAGTGAATCCCCAGGGGGGGGCTACGAGCAGTACTTC. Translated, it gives CASSESPGGGYEQYF.

CDR3 residues: CASSIPGTSGASSTDTQYF. For the CDR3, the DNA is TGTGCCAGCAGCATCCCCGGGACTAGCGGGGCTTCTAGCACAGATACGCAGTATTTT. The V and J genes are TRBV14 and TRBJ2-3; 13 bases line up with TRBD2. The CDR3 consists of 19 residues. The trim removed 5 bases at V and 0 bases at J, leaving 11 bases unmatched. Germline CDR1 SGHDN, CDR2 FVKESK.

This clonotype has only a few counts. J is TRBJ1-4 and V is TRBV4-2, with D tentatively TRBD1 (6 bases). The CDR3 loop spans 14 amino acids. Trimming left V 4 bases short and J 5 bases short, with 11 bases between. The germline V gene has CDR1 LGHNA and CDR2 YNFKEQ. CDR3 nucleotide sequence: TGTGCCAGCAGCCGGGACACTGAAAATGAAAAACTGTTTTTT. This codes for CASSRDTENEKLFF.

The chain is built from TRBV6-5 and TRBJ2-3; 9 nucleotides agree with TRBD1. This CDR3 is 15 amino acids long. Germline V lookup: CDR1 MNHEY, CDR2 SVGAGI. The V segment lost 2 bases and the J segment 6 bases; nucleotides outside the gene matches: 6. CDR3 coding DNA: TGTGCCAGCAGTTACGGGGACAGGGTTGGGGATACGCAGTATTTT. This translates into CASSYGDRVGDTQYF.

The CDR3 sequence is CASSGGTAFPYEQYF. The DNA for the CDR3 is TGCGCCAGCAGCGGGGGGACAGCTTTTCCCTACGAGCAGTACTTC. The chain is built from TRBV5-1 and TRBJ2-7; D perhaps matches TRBD1 (7 bases). CDR3 length: 15 amino acids. With 4 bases removed from V and 2 bases from J, the gap between germline ends came to 16 bases. The germline CDR1 and CDR2 sequences are SGHRS and YFSETQ.

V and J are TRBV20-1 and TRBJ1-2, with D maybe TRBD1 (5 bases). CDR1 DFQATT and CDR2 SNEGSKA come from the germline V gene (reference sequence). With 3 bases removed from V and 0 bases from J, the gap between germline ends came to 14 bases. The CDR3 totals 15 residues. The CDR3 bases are TGCAGTGCTAGTGGAGGGGTTAACACTAACTATGGCTACACCTTC. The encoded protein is CSASGGVNTNYGYTF.

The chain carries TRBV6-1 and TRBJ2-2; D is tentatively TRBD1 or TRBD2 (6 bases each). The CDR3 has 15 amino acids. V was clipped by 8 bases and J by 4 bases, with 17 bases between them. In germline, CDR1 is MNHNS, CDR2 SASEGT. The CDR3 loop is CASGWVEGVTGELFF. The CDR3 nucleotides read TGTGCCAGCGGCTGGGTGGAGGGGGTCACCGGGGAGCTGTTTTTT.

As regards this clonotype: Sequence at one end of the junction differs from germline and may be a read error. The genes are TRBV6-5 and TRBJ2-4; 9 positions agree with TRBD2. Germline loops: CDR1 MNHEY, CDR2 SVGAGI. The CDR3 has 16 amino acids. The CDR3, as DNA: TGTGCCTGCAGTTACTCGGGGATTAGCGGGAGTGACATTCAGTACTTC. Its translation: CACSYSGISGSDIQYF.

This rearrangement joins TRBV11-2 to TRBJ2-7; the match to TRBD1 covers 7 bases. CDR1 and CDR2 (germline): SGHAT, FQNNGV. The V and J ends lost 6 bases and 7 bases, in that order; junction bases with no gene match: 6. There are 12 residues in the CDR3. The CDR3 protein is CASRYRGWEQYF. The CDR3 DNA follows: TGTGCCAGCAGGTACAGGGGATGGGAGCAGTACTTC.

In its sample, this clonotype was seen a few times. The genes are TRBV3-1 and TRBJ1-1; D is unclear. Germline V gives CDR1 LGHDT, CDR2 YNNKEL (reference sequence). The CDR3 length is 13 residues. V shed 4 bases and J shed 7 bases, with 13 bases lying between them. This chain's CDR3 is CASSPGRSGEAFF. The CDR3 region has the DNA TGTGCCAGCAGCCCCGGGAGGTCGGGTGAAGCTTTCTTT.

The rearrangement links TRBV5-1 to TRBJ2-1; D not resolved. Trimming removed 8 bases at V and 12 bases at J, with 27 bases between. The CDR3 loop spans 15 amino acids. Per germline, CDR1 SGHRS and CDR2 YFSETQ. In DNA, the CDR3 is TGCGCCAGTAACGCCTTCACTTCACAGCGCAGTGCGCAGTTCTTC. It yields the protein CASNAFTSQRSAQFF.

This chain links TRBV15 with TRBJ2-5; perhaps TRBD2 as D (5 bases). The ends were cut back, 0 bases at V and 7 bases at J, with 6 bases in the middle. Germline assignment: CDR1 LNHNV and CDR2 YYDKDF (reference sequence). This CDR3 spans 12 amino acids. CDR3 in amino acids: CATSRDEGTQYF. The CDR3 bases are TGTGCCACCAGCAGAGATGAGGGGACCCAGTACTTC.

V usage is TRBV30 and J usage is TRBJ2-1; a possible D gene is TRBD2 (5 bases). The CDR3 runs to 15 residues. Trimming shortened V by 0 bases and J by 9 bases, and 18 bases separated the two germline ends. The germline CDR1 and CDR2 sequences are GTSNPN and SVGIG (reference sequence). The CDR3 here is CAWSVLERLGSEQFF. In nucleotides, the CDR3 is TGTGCCTGGAGTGTTCTGGAGCGGCTTGGTAGTGAGCAGTTCTTC.